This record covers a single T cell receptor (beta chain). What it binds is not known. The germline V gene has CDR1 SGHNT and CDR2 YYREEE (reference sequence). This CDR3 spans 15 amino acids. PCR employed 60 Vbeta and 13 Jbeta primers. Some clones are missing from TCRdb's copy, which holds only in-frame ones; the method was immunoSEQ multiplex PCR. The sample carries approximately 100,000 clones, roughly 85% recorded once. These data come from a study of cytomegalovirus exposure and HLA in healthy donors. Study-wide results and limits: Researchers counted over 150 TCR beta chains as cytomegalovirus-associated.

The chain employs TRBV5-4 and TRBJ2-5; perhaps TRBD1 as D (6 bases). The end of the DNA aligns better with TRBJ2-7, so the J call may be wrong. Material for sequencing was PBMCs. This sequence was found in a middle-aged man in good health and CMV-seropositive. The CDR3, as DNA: TGTGCCAGCAGCAACAGGGTGGGGAGCTCCTACGAGCAGTACTTC. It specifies CASSNRVGSSYEQYF.